These T cell receptor beta chains were read from a single sample in a study of T cells in Graves' hyperthyroidism and ophthalmopathy. In TCRdb, the multiplex PCR reads were re-called with MiXCR into one record per CDR3 protein. The data contain some 580,000 distinct CDR3 sequences, more than 15% of them singletons. The material sequenced was blood. The origin of the receptors is a woman between 40 and 50 years old with Graves' ophthalmopathy. The CDR3 runs from the conserved cysteine through the conserved F or W. D genes are given only for firm matches. The listing skips clone size in some rows; elsewhere it reads once, few, many or a size class.

D,V,length,size,J,DNA,CDR3
TRBD1,TRBV11-2,16,.,TRBJ2-1,TGTGCCAGCAGCTCCTACAGGGGGCTTTCCTACAATGAGCAGTTCTTC,CASSSYRGLSYNEQFF
.,TRBV3-1,14,many,TRBJ2-1,TGTGCCAGCAGCCAGGGGCTCGATTACAATGAGCAGTTCTTC,CASSQGLDYNEQFF
.,TRBV3-1,14,many,TRBJ1-2,TGTGCCAGCAGCCCGGGACACTTAAACTATGGCTACACCTTC,CASSPGHLNYGYTF
.,TRBV5-1,15,many,TRBJ2-1,TGCGCCAGCGGGGGCGGAGGTGGGCTCTACAATGAGCAGTTCTTC,CASGGGGGLYNEQFF
TRBD1,TRBV12-3/TRBV12-4,15,many,TRBJ1-6,TGTGCCAGCACCCTTGGGACAGGGAATAATTCACCCCTCCACTTT,CASTLGTGNNSPLHF
.,TRBV5-1,14,.,TRBJ1-1,TGCGCCAGCAGTACGGGACGGGTGAACACTGAAGCTTTCTTT,CASSTGRVNTEAFF
TRBD1,TRBV6-5,17,.,TRBJ1-3,TGTGCCAGCAGCTACCGCCGGGACAGGATCGGTGGAAACACCATATATTTT,CASSYRRDRIGGNTIYF
.,TRBV12-3/TRBV12-4,15,few,TRBJ1-2,TGTGCCAGCAACCCGGCCGGTGGCGGTAACTATGGCTACACCTTC,CASNPAGGGNYGYTF
TRBD1,TRBV12-3/TRBV12-4,16,.,TRBJ2-2,TGTGCCAGCACCCACGTGGGGGACAGGGTAACCGGGGAGCTGTTTTTT,CASTHVGDRVTGELFF
.,TRBV24-1,13,few,TRBJ2-7,TGTGCCACCCGAACCAACCACCTCTGGGAGCAGTACTTC,CATRTNHLWEQYF
TRBD2,TRBV5-6,15,few,TRBJ2-1,TGTGCCAGCAGCTACGGACTAGCGGGAGGGTACGAGCAGTTCTTC,CASSYGLAGGYEQFF
.,TRBV20-1,18,.,TRBJ2-1,TGCAGTGCTAGAGATGATTGGGGCACTACGAGCTCCTACAATGAGCAGTTCTTC,CSARDDWGTTSSYNEQFF
TRBD2,TRBV20-1,14,many,TRBJ2-1,TGCAGTGCGCCCGGGACTAGCGGTTACAATGAGCAGTTCTTC,CSAPGTSGYNEQFF
TRBD2,TRBV13,18,.,TRBJ2-5,TGTGCCAGCAGCCTCTGGACTAGCGGGAGGTGGGTCCAAGAGACCCAGTACTTC,CASSLWTSGRWVQETQYF
.,TRBV18,15,many,TRBJ1-4,TGTGCCAGCTCACGTCAGGGCGTCATGGATGAAAAACTGTTTTTT,CASSRQGVMDEKLFF
.,TRBV20-1,14,many,TRBJ2-7,TGCAGTGCTAGGACAGGCGTCGATGGCCTGGCGCAGTACTTC,CSARTGVDGLAQYF
TRBD1,TRBV19,15,.,TRBJ1-4,TGTGCCAGTAGTTCCCGGACAGGGGGGCCTGAAAAACTGTTTTTT,CASSSRTGGPEKLFF
TRBD1,TRBV12-3/TRBV12-4,12,many,TRBJ1-1,TGTGCCAGCAGCAGGGACAGTACCGAAGCTTTCTTT,CASSRDSTEAFF
.,TRBV7-7,14,few,TRBJ2-5,TGTGCTAGCAGCTTACATCTAGGGGGAGAGACCCAGTACTTC,CASSLHLGGETQYF
TRBD1,TRBV30,15,.,TRBJ2-3,TGTGCCTGGAGTCATACAGGGGTCGGCACAGATACGCAGTATTTT,CAWSHTGVGTDTQYF
.,TRBV7-2,16,once,TRBJ2-7,TGCGCCAGCAGCCAAGTCGGGACGGGGAGACCCTACGAGCAGTACTTC,CASSQVGTGRPYEQYF
TRBD2,TRBV2,19,many,TRBJ2-3,TGTGCCAGCAGTTCTTGGCCGCGGGGGACTAGCGGTTACACAGATACGCAGTATTTT,CASSSWPRGTSGYTDTQYF
.,TRBV15,13,.,TRBJ1-3,TGTGCCACCAGCATGAGCTCTGGAAACACCATATATTTT,CATSMSSGNTIYF
TRBD1,TRBV13,14,many,TRBJ2-7,TGTGCCAGCAGCTGGGGCAGGGGGCAATACGAGCAGTACTTC,CASSWGRGQYEQYF
TRBD2,TRBV2,14,many,TRBJ2-7,TGTGCCAGCAGGGTACCGGCGGGAGACCACGAGCAGTACTTC,CASRVPAGDHEQYF
.,TRBV7-3,13,.,TRBJ2-5,TGTGCCAGCAGCGCAAGCCTTGGGGAGACCCAGTACTTC,CASSASLGETQYF
TRBD2,TRBV7-2,18,many,TRBJ2-1,TGTGCCAGCAGCTTATTCGGGACTAGCGGTCAGGGTAGGAATGAGCAGTTCTTC,CASSLFGTSGQGRNEQFF
.,TRBV6-2/TRBV6-3,15,many,TRBJ2-3,TGTGCCAGCAGTTATGAGGGAGGGGGGGCAGATACGCAGTATTTT,CASSYEGGGADTQYF
TRBD2,TRBV7-2,15,many,TRBJ2-1,TGTGCCAGCAGCTTCCGACTAGCGGCCTACAATGAGCAGTTCTTC,CASSFRLAAYNEQFF
.,TRBV9,16,.,TRBJ2-3,TGTGCCAGCAGCCCCGCCGCGGGGTCCACGTCGGATACGCAGTATTTT,CASSPAAGSTSDTQYF
.,TRBV5-1,16,.,TRBJ2-6,TGCGCCAGCAGCTTTCCCAGGGTTTCTGGGGCCAACGTCCTGACTTTC,CASSFPRVSGANVLTF
.,TRBV20-1,13,.,TRBJ1-1,TGCAGTGCTAGGCGGGTTGCAACCACTGAAGCTTTCTTT,CSARRVATTEAFF
TRBD1,TRBV2,16,many,TRBJ1-4,TGTGCCAGCAAGGAAGGGGCGGGACAGCCTAATGAAAAACTGTTTTTT,CASKEGAGQPNEKLFF
.,TRBV6-4,13,.,TRBJ2-3,TGTGCCAGCAGTGACTCTCCTGCGACTACGCAGTATTTT,CASSDSPATTQYF